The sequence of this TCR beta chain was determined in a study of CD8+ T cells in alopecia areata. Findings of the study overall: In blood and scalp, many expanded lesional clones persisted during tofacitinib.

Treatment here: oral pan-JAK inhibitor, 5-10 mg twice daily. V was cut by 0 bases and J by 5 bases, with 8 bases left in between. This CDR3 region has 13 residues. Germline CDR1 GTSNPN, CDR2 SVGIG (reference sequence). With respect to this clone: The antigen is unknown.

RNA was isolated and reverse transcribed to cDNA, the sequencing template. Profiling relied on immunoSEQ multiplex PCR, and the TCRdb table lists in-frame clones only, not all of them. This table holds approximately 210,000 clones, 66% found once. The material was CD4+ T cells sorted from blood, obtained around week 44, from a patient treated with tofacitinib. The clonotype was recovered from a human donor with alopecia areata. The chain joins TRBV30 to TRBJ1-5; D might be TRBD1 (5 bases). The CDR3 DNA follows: TGTGCCTGGAGTGTAGGCAGGGATCAGCCCCAGCATTTT. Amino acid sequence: CAWSVGRDQPQHF. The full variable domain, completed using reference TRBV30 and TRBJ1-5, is SQTIHQWPATLVQPVGSPLSLECTVEGTSNPNLYWYRQAAGRGLQLLFYSVGIGQISSEVPQNLSASRPQDRQFILSSKKLLLSDSGFYLCAWSVGRDQPQHFGDGTRLSIL.